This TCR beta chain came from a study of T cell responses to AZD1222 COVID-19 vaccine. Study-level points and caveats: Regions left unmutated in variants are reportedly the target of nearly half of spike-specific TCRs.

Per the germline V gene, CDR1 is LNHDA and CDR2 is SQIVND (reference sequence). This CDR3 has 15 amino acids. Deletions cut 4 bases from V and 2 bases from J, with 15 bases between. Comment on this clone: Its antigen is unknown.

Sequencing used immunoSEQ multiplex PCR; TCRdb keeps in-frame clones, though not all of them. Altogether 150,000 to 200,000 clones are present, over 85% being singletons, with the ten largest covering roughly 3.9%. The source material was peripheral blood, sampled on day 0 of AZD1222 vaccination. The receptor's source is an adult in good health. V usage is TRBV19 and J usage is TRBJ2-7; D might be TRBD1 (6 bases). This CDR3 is CASSTLDSRPYEQYF. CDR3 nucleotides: TGTGCCAGTAGTACCCTGGACAGCCGACCCTACGAGCAGTACTTC. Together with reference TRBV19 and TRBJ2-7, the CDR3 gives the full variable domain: DGGITQSPKYLFRKEGQNVTLSCEQNLNHDAMYWYRQDPGQGLRLIYYSQIVNDFQKGDIAEGYSVSREKKESFPLTVTSAQKNPTAFYLCASSTLDSRPYEQYFGPGTRLTVT.